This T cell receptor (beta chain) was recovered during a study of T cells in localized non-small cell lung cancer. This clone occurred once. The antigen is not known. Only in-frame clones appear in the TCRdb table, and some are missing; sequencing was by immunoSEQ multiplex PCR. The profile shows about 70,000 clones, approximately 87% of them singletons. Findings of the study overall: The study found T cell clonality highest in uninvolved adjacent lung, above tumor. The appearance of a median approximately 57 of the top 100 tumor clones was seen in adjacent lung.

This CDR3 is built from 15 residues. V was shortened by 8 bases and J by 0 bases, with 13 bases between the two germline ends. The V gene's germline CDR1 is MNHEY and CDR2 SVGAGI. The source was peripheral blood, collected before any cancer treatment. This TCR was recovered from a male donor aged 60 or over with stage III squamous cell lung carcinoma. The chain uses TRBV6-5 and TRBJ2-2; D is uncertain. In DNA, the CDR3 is TGTGCCAGCCGAGGCCGGGTGGCGAACACCGGGGAGCTGTTTTTT. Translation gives CASRGRVANTGELFF.